This record looks at one TCR beta chain sequence and its context. The record originates from a study of blood T cells in healthy people across ages. Alongside a J-beta primer mix, a sample-barcoded 5' primer served in a second PCR lasting roughly 6 to 11 cycles. Each CDR3 protein is one row after TCRdb ran MiXCR on the 5' RACE reads. Of hundreds of thousands of distinct CDR3 sequences in the sample, 35% to 50% were seen once. The CDR3 is made up of 13 amino acids. Trimming removed 6 bases at V and 1 base at J, with 8 bases between. From germline, CDR1 is MDHEN and CDR2 SYDVKM. This clonotype was sampled from an elderly man in good health. The sequenced sample was blood. The chain links TRBV28 to TRBJ2-3; D might be TRBD1 (6 bases). Written as DNA, the CDR3 is TGTGCCAGCAGACGGACAGGCACAGATACGCAGTATTTT. Protein sequence: CASRRTGTDTQYF.